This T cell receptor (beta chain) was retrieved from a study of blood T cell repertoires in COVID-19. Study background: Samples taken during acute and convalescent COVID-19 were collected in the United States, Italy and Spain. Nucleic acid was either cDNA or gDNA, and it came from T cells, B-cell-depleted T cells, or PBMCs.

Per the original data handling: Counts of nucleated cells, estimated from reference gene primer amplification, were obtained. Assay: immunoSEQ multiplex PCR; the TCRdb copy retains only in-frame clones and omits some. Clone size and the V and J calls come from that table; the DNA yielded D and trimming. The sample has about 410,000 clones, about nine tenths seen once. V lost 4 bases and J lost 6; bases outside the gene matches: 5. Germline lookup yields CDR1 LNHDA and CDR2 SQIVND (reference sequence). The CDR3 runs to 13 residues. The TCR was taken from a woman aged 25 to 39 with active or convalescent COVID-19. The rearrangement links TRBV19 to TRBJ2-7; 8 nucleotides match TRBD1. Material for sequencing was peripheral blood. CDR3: CASSTRGPSEQYF. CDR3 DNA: TGTGCCAGTAGTACCAGGGGGCCCAGCGAGCAGTACTTC.